These T cell receptor beta chains were read from a single sample in a study of memory CD4+ T cells and cytomegalovirus serostatus. This table comes from immunoSEQ multiplex PCR, and its TCRdb copy is limited to in-frame clones, with some not included. The data hold tens of thousands of clones, with roughly three quarters observed a single time. Input material: memory CD4+ T cells from blood. All receptors derive from an adult in good health and CMV-seronegative. The CDR3 runs from the conserved cysteine through the conserved F or W. Fields, in order: J gene, V gene, clone size, D gene, CDR3 protein, CDR3 DNA. D genes are given only for firm matches. Clone size is shown for a subset of rows, as once, few, many or a class of expanded clone.

TRBJ1-1 TRBV6-5 NA NA CASSYSSLSGNTEAFF TGTGCCAGCAGTTACTCGTCTCTGTCGGGGAACACTGAAGCTTTCTTT
TRBJ2-6 TRBV27 NA TRBD1 CASSQDRGSSGANVLTF TGTGCCAGCAGTCAGGACAGGGGTAGCTCTGGGGCCAACGTCCTGACTTTC
TRBJ1-5 TRBV12-2 NA NA CASRLAGFQPQHF TGTGCAAGTCGCTTAGCAGGGTTTCAGCCCCAGCATTTT
TRBJ1-3 TRBV7-6 few NA CASSLSSREASGNTIYF TGTGCCAGCAGCTTATCGTCGAGAGAAGCTTCTGGAAACACCATATATTTT
TRBJ1-1 TRBV7-3 NA NA CASSEQKNTEAFF TGTGCCAGCAGCGAACAGAAGAACACTGAAGCTTTCTTT
TRBJ2-7 TRBV6-6 NA TRBD1 CASSYPPQGTYEQYF TGTGCCAGCAGTTATCCACCACAGGGGACCTACGAGCAGTACTTC
TRBJ1-5 TRBV10-3 once NA CAISESKLAAGDQPQHF TGTGCCATCAGTGAGTCGAAGTTGGCAGCTGGAGATCAGCCCCAGCATTTT
TRBJ1-2 TRBV6-1 NA TRBD1 CASSHRGQGYGYTF TGTGCCAGCAGTCACAGGGGACAGGGCTATGGCTACACCTTC
TRBJ1-6 TRBV11-2 NA NA CASSLDGELLSSYNSPLHF TGTGCCAGCAGCTTAGATGGGGAGCTACTGAGCTCCTATAATTCACCCCTCCACTTT
TRBJ1-3 TRBV5-1 few NA CASSVTGFGDTIYF TGCGCCAGCAGCGTTACAGGTTTCGGGGACACCATATATTTT
TRBJ1-1 TRBV2 NA TRBD1 CASSFGDRPGEAFF TGTGCCAGCAGTTTTGGGGACAGACCCGGGGAAGCTTTCTTT
TRBJ2-1 TRBV25-1 once TRBD1 CASKKTGGEGEQFF TGTGCCAGCAAAAAGACAGGGGGCGAAGGAGAGCAGTTCTTC
TRBJ1-5 TRBV10-3 NA NA CAISDSGPGRVQPQHF TGTGCCATCAGCGACTCGGGGCCCGGGCGGGTTCAGCCCCAGCATTTT
TRBJ2-5 TRBV9 NA NA CASSVQTARQETQYF TGTGCCAGCAGCGTCCAGACCGCCCGCCAAGAGACCCAGTACTTC
TRBJ2-5 TRBV10-2 NA TRBD2 CASSDHQRGSTAQYF TGCGCCAGCAGTGACCATCAGCGGGGTAGTACGGCCCAGTACTTC
TRBJ2-2 TRBV7-8 NA NA CASVLGGTGFANTGELFF TGTGCCAGCGTCCTTGGGGGGACGGGTTTCGCGAACACCGGGGAGCTGTTTTTT
TRBJ2-7 TRBV12-5 NA NA CASGLVVGGVYEQYF TGTGCTAGTGGTTTGGTAGTAGGCGGAGTCTACGAGCAGTACTTC
TRBJ1-2 TRBV18 NA NA CASSPDSSYGYTF TGTGCCAGCTCACCCGACAGCTCCTATGGCTACACCTTC
TRBJ2-1 TRBV27 NA NA CASNQGVPGYNEQFF TGTGCCAGCAACCAAGGAGTCCCAGGCTACAATGAGCAGTTCTTC
TRBJ1-1 TRBV7-9 NA TRBD1 CAGRQGQTEAFF TGTGCCGGTAGACAGGGACAGACTGAAGCTTTCTTT
TRBJ2-2 TRBV27 NA TRBD2 CASSLLSGGVAGELFF TGTGCCAGCAGTTTATTAAGCGGGGGGGTGGCCGGGGAGCTGTTTTTT
TRBJ1-1 TRBV19 medium-sized NA CASNPTQGITEAFF TGTGCCAGTAATCCGACGCAGGGGATCACTGAAGCTTTCTTT
TRBJ2-3 TRBV5-1 NA NA CASAGSDTQYF TGCGCCAGCGCGGGGTCAGATACGCAGTATTTT
TRBJ1-1 TRBV5-1 NA NA CASSLRQGRMNTEAFF TGCGCCAGCAGCTTGAGGCAGGGGCGAATGAACACTGAAGCTTTCTTT
TRBJ2-7 TRBV7-2 few NA CASSLGRSSYEQYF TGTGCCAGCAGCTTAGGACGGAGCTCCTACGAGCAGTACTTC
TRBJ2-7 TRBV7-3 NA TRBD2 CASSLNPGGSSYEQYF TGTGCCAGCAGCTTAAATCCGGGCGGGAGCTCCTACGAGCAGTACTTC
TRBJ1-1 TRBV27 NA NA CASSLGVGWNTEAFF TGTGCCAGCAGTTTAGGGGTAGGCTGGAACACTGAAGCTTTCTTT
TRBJ1-3 TRBV7-8 NA NA CASSLDANGNTIYF TGTGCCAGCAGCCTGGACGCGAATGGAAACACCATATATTTT
TRBJ1-1 TRBV6-1 few NA CASTWGQFTEAFF TGTGCCAGCACTTGGGGGCAGTTCACTGAAGCTTTCTTT
TRBJ1-3 TRBV19 NA NA CASSIGGQGTGNTIYF TGTGCCAGTAGTATAGGAGGCCAGGGGACTGGAAACACCATATATTTT
TRBJ2-7 TRBV5-1 NA NA CASSDTGGSYEQYF TGCGCCAGCAGCGATACCGGGGGCTCCTACGAGCAGTACTTC
TRBJ1-1 TRBV25-1 NA TRBD1 CASSAGQGADTEAFF TGTGCCAGCAGTGCGGGACAGGGGGCAGACACTGAAGCTTTCTTT
TRBJ2-2 TRBV6-5 NA NA CASRRRTGELFF TGTGCCAGCAGAAGGAGAACCGGGGAGCTGTTTTTT
TRBJ2-7 TRBV7-2 few NA CASSLEAGPPYEQYF TGTGCCAGCAGCTTAGAGGCAGGTCCTCCCTACGAGCAGTACTTC
TRBJ2-1 TRBV18 NA TRBD2 CASSPMSGGGNEQFF TGTGCCAGCTCACCAATGAGCGGGGGTGGCAATGAGCAGTTCTTC
TRBJ2-1 TRBV6-5 NA TRBD1 CASSYPGQGRNEQFF TGTGCCAGCAGTTACCCGGGACAGGGGAGGAATGAGCAGTTCTTC
TRBJ1-1 TRBV5-1 NA NA CASSPKTGRNTEAFF TGCGCCAGCAGCCCAAAGACAGGCAGGAACACTGAAGCTTTCTTT
TRBJ2-2 TRBV9 NA NA CASSVDIGAGTGELFF TGTGCCAGCAGCGTAGACATTGGGGCGGGCACCGGGGAGCTGTTTTTT
TRBJ1-2 TRBV7-3 NA TRBD1 CASSADRGYGYTF TGTGCCAGCAGTGCTGACAGGGGCTATGGCTACACCTTC
TRBJ1-4 TRBV6-5 NA TRBD1 CASSYSGTGNEKLFF TGTGCCAGCAGTTACTCAGGGACAGGGAATGAAAAACTGTTTTTT
TRBJ2-5 TRBV9 NA TRBD2 CASSSSRESPMAQYF TGTGCCAGCAGCTCATCGCGGGAGTCCCCGATGGCCCAGTACTTC
TRBJ2-7 TRBV18 NA NA CASSPGGTGSSYEQYF TGTGCCAGCTCACCGGGAGGGACAGGAAGCTCCTACGAGCAGTACTTC